This entry lists 30 T cell receptor beta chains sequenced from one sample in a study of blood T cell repertoires in COVID-19. Clones were read by immunoSEQ multiplex PCR, and TCRdb kept only the in-frame ones, dropping some. The repertoire holds some 66,000 clones, with approximately 91% as singletons. Sequenced material: peripheral blood. The receptor source for this set is a human donor in a cohort sampled during active COVID-19.

This chain uses TRBV18 with TRBJ2-1; 11 bases agree with TRBD2. Trimming removed 1 base from V and 7 bases from J; junction bases left unmatched: 3. CDR1 KGHSH and CDR2 LQKENI come from the germline V gene. The CDR3 runs 15 residues. In DNA, the CDR3 is TGTGCCAGCTCACCACTAGCGGGGGGGCGGAATGAGCAGTTCTTC. Translated: CASSPLAGGRNEQFF.

This chain joins TRBV29-1 and TRBJ2-4; TRBD2 is a possible D gene (5 bases). CDR1 is SQVTM, CDR2 ANQGSEA, per germline. The CDR3 loop spans 14 amino acids. V was pared by 0 bases and J by 6 bases, with 12 bases between. CDR3 region: CSVEDVRERNIQYF. The DNA of the CDR3 is TGCAGCGTTGAAGATGTCCGGGAAAGAAACATTCAGTACTTC.

The chain employs TRBV18 and TRBJ2-1; TRBD2 agrees at 7 bases. There are 19 residues in the CDR3. Trimming cost V 1 base and J 0 bases; bases outside gene matches: 12. In germline, CDR1 is KGHSH, CDR2 LQKENI. CDR3 DNA sequence: TGTGCCAGCTCACCACTTGGTGCCATAGGCGGGAGCTCCTACAATGAGCAGTTCTTC. Its translation: CASSPLGAIGGSSYNEQFF.

This clone was seen once. The chain recombines TRBV7-2 with TRBJ2-3, with 12 nucleotides matching TRBD2. The V gene's germline CDR1 is SGHTA and CDR2 FQGNSA. This CDR3 is 18 amino acids long. V gave up 2 bases and J gave up 1 base; unmatched junction bases: 7. CDR3 in DNA: TGTGCCAGCAGCTTAATTCTAGCGGGAGGGCCGGGCACAGATACGCAGTATTTT. This translates into CASSLILAGGPGTDTQYF.

The chain couples TRBV28 to TRBJ2-5; 16 nucleotides align to TRBD2. The CDR3 runs 16 residues. The V segment lost 4 bases and the J segment 6 bases; nucleotides outside the gene matches: 5. Looked up from germline, CDR1 is MDHEN and CDR2 is SYDVKM. CDR3 nucleotides: TGTGCCAGCAGTTCGGGACTAGCGGGAGGGTACAAGACCCAGTACTTC. It specifies CASSSGLAGGYKTQYF.

The chain carries TRBV6-5 and TRBJ2-2, with a weak D call TRBD2 (5 bases). The CDR3 is made up of 14 amino acids. Germline V gene lookup returns CDR1 MNHEY and CDR2 SVGAGI. V lost 8 bases to trimming and J lost 1 base, with 11 bases between them. In DNA, the CDR3 is TGTGCCAGCCTAAGAGGGATGAACACCGGGGAGCTGTTTTTT. Its translation: CASLRGMNTGELFF.

The chain employs TRBV9 and TRBJ2-5; TRBD2 aligns across 9 bases. The V segment lost 0 bases and the J segment 4 bases; nucleotides outside the gene matches: 7. CDR1 and CDR2 from the germline V gene are SGDLS and YYNGEE. The CDR3 consists of 16 residues. This chain's CDR3 is CASSVGVREGPETQYF. CDR3 nucleotides: TGTGCCAGCAGCGTAGGCGTGCGGGAGGGCCCAGAGACCCAGTACTTC.

The chain employs TRBV27 and TRBJ1-6; D unclear. CDR3 length: 14 amino acids. V was pared by 5 bases and J by 5 bases, with 10 bases between. The germline gives CDR1 MNHEY, CDR2 SMNVEV (reference sequence). The CDR3 is CASSPQEDNSPLHF. CDR3 coding DNA: TGTGCCAGCAGTCCCCAGGAGGATAATTCACCCCTCCACTTT.

The chain recombines TRBV4-1 with TRBJ2-2; no clear D. Germline assignment: CDR1 MGHRA and CDR2 YSYEKL. CDR3 size: 18 residues. The V and J ends lost 0 bases and 7 bases respectively, with 21 bases between them. The CDR3 spells CASSQDHRGEPHDGELFF. CDR3 sequence (DNA): TGCGCCAGCAGCCAAGATCATCGAGGAGAGCCGCACGACGGGGAGCTGTTTTTT.

This chain uses TRBV18 with TRBJ1-2; the D is unclear. Germline V gives CDR1 KGHSH, CDR2 LQKENI. V shed 2 bases and J shed 5 bases, with 15 bases lying between them. CDR3 length: 15 residues. The CDR3 nucleotides read TGTGCCAGCTCACCATCTGCAGGACGAGGGTATGGCTACACCTTC. Translating it yields CASSPSAGRGYGYTF.

This sequence joins TRBV18 and TRBJ2-1, with D unclear. The length of the CDR3 is 16 residues. The V and J ends lost 1 base and 2 bases respectively, with 12 bases between them. Germline CDR1 reads KGHSH; CDR2 reads LQKENI. CDR3 region: CASSPQRASPYNEQFF. DNA for the CDR3: TGTGCCAGCTCACCACAGAGAGCCTCGCCCTACAATGAGCAGTTCTTC.

The chain joins TRBV6-6 to TRBJ1-2, with 9 bases matching TRBD1. The CDR3 consists of 15 residues. The germline V gene encodes CDR1 MNHNY and CDR2 SVGAGI (reference sequence). Unmatched junction bases numbered 9, after V lost 4 bases and J lost 6 bases. CDR3 amino acids: CASSSPGQGFHGYTF. DNA for the CDR3: TGTGCCAGCAGTTCACCGGGACAGGGTTTTCATGGCTACACCTTC.

The chain recombines TRBV12-3 or TRBV12-4 with TRBJ2-5; D is unresolved. Trimming left V 8 bases short and J 5 bases short, with 12 bases between. CDR3 length: 12 residues. The CDR3 DNA follows: TGTGCCAGCGCTAATATGGGCGAGACCCAGTACTTC. As protein: CASANMGETQYF.

The DNA of the CDR3 is TGTGCCACCAGCAGAGGGGGGCTAGCGGGCTACGAGCAGTACTTC. Translation: CATSRGGLAGYEQYF. The chain recombines TRBV15 with TRBJ2-7; TRBD2 agrees at 8 bases. This CDR3 is built from 15 residues. With V trimmed by 1 base and J by 3 bases, 5 bases remained unmatched. The germline CDR1 and CDR2 sequences are LNHNV and YYDKDF (reference sequence).

The J gene is TRBJ1-2, the V gene TRBV6-1; maybe TRBD1 (5 bases). This CDR3 contains 15 residues. Germline V gene data show CDR1 as MNHNS and CDR2 as SASEGT. V was trimmed by 2 bases and J by 5 bases, leaving 15 bases between them. CDR3 protein: CASSERGGGGYGYTF. CDR3 nucleotide sequence: TGTGCCAGCAGTGAACGAGGTGGGGGGGGATATGGCTACACCTTC.

This rearrangement joins TRBV6-5 to TRBJ1-2; D remains unclear. Germline values: CDR1 MNHEY, CDR2 SVGAGI. The CDR3 runs 16 residues. V lost 0 bases and J 2 bases, leaving 13 bases between the germline ends. This CDR3 reads CASSYSTRTRNYGYTF. The CDR3 region has the DNA TGTGCCAGCAGTTACTCGACTAGAACAAGAAACTATGGCTACACCTTC.

V gene TRBV5-1 combines with J gene TRBJ2-7; 10 positions agree with TRBD1. Germline V gene data show CDR1 as SGHRS and CDR2 as YFSETQ. The CDR3 covers 15 residues. V was clipped by 4 bases and J by 2 bases; unmatched bases: 6. This CDR3 is CASSPRQGAAYEQYF. In DNA form, the CDR3 reads TGCGCCAGCAGCCCACGACAGGGGGCAGCCTACGAGCAGTACTTC.

The gene calls are TRBV19 and TRBJ2-7; D is unresolved. The CDR3 runs to 14 residues. Trimming cost V 6 bases and J 1 base, with 13 bases left between them. Germline values: CDR1 LNHDA, CDR2 SQIVND (reference sequence). CDR3 region: CASRPDTKSYEQYF. CDR3 nucleotides: TGTGCCAGTAGGCCTGACACGAAATCCTACGAGCAGTACTTC. The variable domain in full, with the rest retrieved from reference TRBV19 and TRBJ2-7, is DGGITQSPKYLFRKEGQNVTLSCEQNLNHDAMYWYRQDPGQGLRLIYYSQIVNDFQKGDIAEGYSVSREKKESFPLTVTSAQKNPTAFYLCASRPDTKSYEQYFGPGTRLTVT.

CDR3: CASSPSGVSYNEQFF. CDR3 DNA: TGTGCCAGCAGTCCCAGCGGGGTTAGCTACAATGAGCAGTTCTTC. The V and J genes are TRBV2 and TRBJ2-1, with 7 bases aligning to TRBD2. The CDR3 spans 15 residues. Germline lookup yields CDR1 SNHLY and CDR2 FYNNEI. The V gene end was trimmed by 5 bases and the J gene end by 3 bases; junction bases not matched to a gene: 7.

CDR3: CASSSTFSVEQFF. The CDR3 DNA sequence: TGTGCCAGCAGCTCAACCTTCAGCGTCGAGCAGTTCTTC. V usage is TRBV7-3 and J usage is TRBJ2-1; the D is unclear. The CDR3 loop spans 13 amino acids. Germline CDR1 is SGHTA and CDR2 is FQGTGA. V was pared by 4 bases and J by 10 bases, with 14 bases between.

This clone was detected a few times. This chain joins TRBV5-1 and TRBJ1-1, with TRBD1 as a possible D gene (5 bases). V shed 7 bases and J shed 2 bases, with 12 bases lying between them. The CDR3 runs 13 residues. Germline-derived CDR1 and CDR2 are SGHRS and YFSETQ. CDR3: CASSKTGNTEAFF. CDR3 coding DNA: TGCGCCAGCTCTAAAACAGGTAACACTGAAGCTTTCTTT.

This sequence joins TRBV7-2 and TRBJ2-5, with 8 bases identical to TRBD2. CDR1 and CDR2 from the germline V gene are SGHTA and FQGNSA. This CDR3 comprises 14 residues. V shed 1 base, J shed 5 bases, and the junction held 3 bases outside the gene matches. The CDR3 nucleotides read TGTGCCAGCAGCTTAGATGCTAGCGGGGAGACCCAGTACTTC. It yields the protein CASSLDASGETQYF.

The V and J genes are TRBV7-9 and TRBJ2-5; 8 bases align to TRBD2. CDR1 is SEHNR and CDR2 is FQNEAQ in the germline V gene (reference sequence). This CDR3 contains 14 residues. V trimming: 5 bases; J trimming: 2 bases; junction bases outside the gene matches: 4. The CDR3, as DNA: TGTGCCAGCAGCACAGCGGGAGTTCAAGAGACCCAGTACTTC. Its protein product is CASSTAGVQETQYF.

In this sample, this clone turned up once. The CDR3 loop is CASSLAGGNTIYF. CDR3 DNA sequence: TGTGCCAGCAGCTTAGCAGGCGGAAACACCATATATTTT. The chain combines TRBV11-2 with TRBJ1-3; D gene uncertain. This CDR3 is built from 13 residues. Germline V gene sequence: CDR1 SGHAT, CDR2 FQNNGV. V gave up 1 base and J gave up 4 bases, with 5 bases separating them.

The genes are TRBV27 and TRBJ2-7, with a possible D match to TRBD2 (6 bases). Germline values: CDR1 MNHEY, CDR2 SMNVEV (reference sequence). This CDR3 is built from 14 residues. V dropped 5 bases and J dropped 6 bases, with 17 bases sitting between them. This CDR3 reads CASSLSTKAGEQYF. CDR3 bases: TGTGCCAGCAGTCTTAGCACCAAAGCGGGCGAGCAGTACTTC.

J is TRBJ1-1 and V is TRBV7-2, with D unresolved. Trimming took off 2 bases at V and 10 bases at J, with 17 bases between the two ends. CDR1 is SGHTA and CDR2 is FQGNSA in the germline V gene. This CDR3 spans 14 amino acids. This CDR3 is CASSLWADIYPAFF. The CDR3 nucleotides read TGTGCCAGCAGCTTATGGGCTGACATCTACCCAGCTTTCTTT.

V usage is TRBV6-2 or TRBV6-3 and J usage is TRBJ1-2; D uncertain. Germline V gene lookup returns CDR1 MNHEY and CDR2 SVGEGT. The V gene lost 4 bases and the J gene lost 3 bases, with 6 bases spanning the gap. The CDR3 length is 12 residues. The CDR3 DNA sequence: TGTGCCAGCAGTTTACGGGACTATGGCTACACCTTC. Translation gives CASSLRDYGYTF.

V gene TRBV28 combines with J gene TRBJ2-5; D is perhaps TRBD2 (5 bases). The CDR3 sequence is 15 residues long. Germline CDR1 and CDR2: MDHEN and SYDVKM. Trimming took 3 bases from V and 4 from J, leaving 15 bases between them. CDR3 in DNA: TGTGCCAGCAGTTTTTGGGAGCAATCCGGAGAGACCCAGTACTTC. It encodes CASSFWEQSGETQYF.

V usage is TRBV10-3 and J usage is TRBJ2-3; D call uncertain. Germline CDR1 and CDR2: ENHRY and SYGVKD. Between the trimmed V and J ends, which lost 3 bases and 0 bases, there was a span of 7 bases. This CDR3 comprises 14 residues. CDR3 amino acids: CAISEGGSTDTQYF. In nucleotides, the CDR3 is TGTGCCATCAGTGAAGGCGGAAGCACAGATACGCAGTATTTT.

This chain joins TRBV5-6 and TRBJ1-6; D perhaps matches TRBD1 (6 bases). The CDR3 length is 15 residues. Germline assignment: CDR1 SGHDT and CDR2 YYEEEE. V lost 2 bases and J lost 7, with 13 bases in between. The CDR3 region has the DNA TGTGCCAGCAGCTTCAACACAGGGCTGAATTCACCCCTCCACTTT. Translated, it gives CASSFNTGLNSPLHF.